These 10 T cell receptor beta chains originate from one sample sequenced in a study of naive and memory T cell subsets. An equimolar mix of two oligonucleotides served as the beta constant-region primer for TRBC1 and TRBC2. Nested alpha and beta constant-region primers with the SP2 primer drove four PCR rounds on ligated cDNA. TCRdb re-called the UMI-ligation and nested PCR reads with MiXCR, one entry per CDR3 protein. Of 100,000 to 150,000 distinct CDR3 sequences listed, roughly 36% are singletons. Sequencing was carried out using central memory CD4+ T cells from blood. Receptor source: a human donor in good health.

The genes are TRBV2 and TRBJ1-1, with 7 bases aligning to TRBD1. The V gene end was trimmed by 7 bases and the J gene end by 0 bases; junction bases not matched to a gene: 5. The CDR3 is 14 amino acids. CDR1 and CDR2 (germline): SNHLY, FYNNEI. The CDR3 protein is CASTKGQMNTEAFF. The CDR3, as DNA: TGTGCCAGCACTAAGGGACAGATGAACACTGAAGCTTTCTTT.

V gene TRBV16 combines with J gene TRBJ2-7, with 9 bases lining up with TRBD1. The CDR3 runs to 16 residues. Germline V gives CDR1 KGHSY, CDR2 FQNENV. V dropped 4 bases and J dropped 4; count of bases not matched to a gene: 11. CDR3 amino acids: CASSRIYPGQGYEQYF. CDR3 nucleotides: TGTGCCAGCAGCCGCATCTATCCGGGACAGGGTTACGAGCAGTACTTC.

This clonotype was counted a few times. V is TRBV12-3 or TRBV12-4 and J is TRBJ2-1, with TRBD1 matching over 8 bases. J lost 5 bases, V lost 5 bases, and 11 bases had no gene match. There are 16 residues in the CDR3. The CDR3 region is CASSKRSQGANNEQFF. CDR3 DNA sequence: TGTGCCAGCAGTAAAAGGTCCCAGGGGGCAAACAATGAGCAGTTCTTC.

The chain joins TRBV20-1 to TRBJ2-7, with 11 bases fitting TRBD1. The ends lost 3 bases at V and 3 bases at J; junction bases unmatched: 1. This CDR3 spans 13 amino acids. Germline lookup yields CDR1 DFQATT and CDR2 SNEGSKA (reference sequence). This chain's CDR3 is CSARGQGVYEQYF. DNA for the CDR3: TGCAGTGCTAGGGGACAGGGGGTCTACGAGCAGTACTTC.

In this sample, this clonotype turned up once. The chain combines TRBV11-2 with TRBJ1-4; D call uncertain. V lost 5 bases and J lost 0, with 13 bases in between. Germline V lookup: CDR1 SGHAT, CDR2 FQNNGV. CDR3 length: 16 amino acids. CDR3 sequence reads: CASSPRADATNEKLFF. The CDR3 coding sequence is TGTGCCAGCAGCCCGCGCGCAGACGCAACTAATGAAAAACTGTTTTTT. The full variable domain, completed using reference TRBV11-2 and TRBJ1-4, is EAGVAQSPRYKIIEKRQSVAFWCNPISGHATLYWYQQILGQGPKLLIQFQNNGVVDDSQLPKDRFSAERLKGVDSTLKIQPAKLEDSAVYLCASSPRADATNEKLFFGSGTQLSVL.

This clonotype was seen more than once but under ten times. The chain uses TRBV10-3 and TRBJ1-5, with D possibly matching TRBD1 (5 bases). Germline V CDR1 and CDR2: ENHRY, SYGVKD. Trimming stripped 11 bases from V and 0 bases from J, with 17 bases between. The CDR3 is 15 amino acids. In nucleotides, the CDR3 is TGTGCCTCCTCCTTCGGGGGGAATAGCAATCAGCCCCAGCATTTT. Protein product: CASSFGGNSNQPQHF.

This clonotype has a handful of counts. This rearrangement joins TRBV16 to TRBJ2-5; maybe TRBD1 (6 bases). The germline V gene encodes CDR1 KGHSY and CDR2 FQNENV. Trimming left V 0 bases short and J 2 bases short, with 10 bases between. The CDR3 is 15 amino acids. The CDR3 sequence is CASSQSDRPQETQYF. The CDR3 coding sequence is TGTGCCAGCAGCCAATCAGACAGGCCTCAAGAGACCCAGTACTTC.

The J gene is TRBJ2-7, the V gene TRBV5-1; D gene uncertain. The CDR3 length is 15 residues. Trimming cost V 1 base and J 5 bases, with 16 bases left between them. Germline V lookup: CDR1 SGHRS, CDR2 YFSETQ. This CDR3 reads CASSLLGIVENEQYF. The DNA of the CDR3 is TGCGCCAGCAGCTTGTTAGGGATCGTCGAGAACGAGCAGTACTTC.

There are a few counts of this clonotype. This sequence joins TRBV28 and TRBJ2-6; 11 bases are a match to TRBD1. CDR1 MDHEN and CDR2 SYDVKM come from the germline V gene. The CDR3 is 18 residues long. V dropped 0 bases and J dropped 1; count of bases not matched to a gene: 2. The CDR3 is CASSLWDRGLSGANVLTF. Here the CDR3 DNA reads TGTGCCAGCAGTTTATGGGACAGGGGGCTTTCTGGGGCCAACGTCCTGACTTTC.

V and J are TRBV4-1 and TRBJ1-3; D is undetermined. The CDR3 length is 19 residues. V was trimmed by 0 bases and J by 0 bases, leaving 18 bases between them. The V gene's germline CDR1 is MGHRA and CDR2 YSYEKL. The CDR3 here is CASSQDRFFGRGSGNTIYF. The CDR3 DNA reads TGCGCCAGCAGCCAAGATAGATTCTTTGGCAGAGGCTCTGGAAACACCATATATTTT.